In this sample, the clone carrying this TCR beta chain turned up a few times. The entry originates in a study of beta chain features in type 1 diabetes. Overall study context: Summed over all samples, the examined sorted cells came to roughly 110,000,000.

The sequenced template was cDNA made from the entire isolated RNA. Clones were sequenced by immunoSEQ multiplex PCR, and TCRdb holds only the in-frame ones, with some missing. The sample holds about 400,000 clones, roughly an eighth seen once. Germline CDR1 reads LGHNA; CDR2 reads YSLEER. V gave up 3 bases and J gave up 0 bases; unmatched junction bases: 5. The CDR3 is 16 amino acids. The genes are TRBV4-3 and TRBJ1-3; 7 nucleotides line up with TRBD1. The sample comprised naive CD4+ T cells from blood. This TCR came from a man aged 18 to 35 in good health. CDR3 bases: TGCGCCAGCAGCCAGATCGACAGGGACTCTGGAAACACCATATATTTT. Amino acids: CASSQIDRDSGNTIYF.